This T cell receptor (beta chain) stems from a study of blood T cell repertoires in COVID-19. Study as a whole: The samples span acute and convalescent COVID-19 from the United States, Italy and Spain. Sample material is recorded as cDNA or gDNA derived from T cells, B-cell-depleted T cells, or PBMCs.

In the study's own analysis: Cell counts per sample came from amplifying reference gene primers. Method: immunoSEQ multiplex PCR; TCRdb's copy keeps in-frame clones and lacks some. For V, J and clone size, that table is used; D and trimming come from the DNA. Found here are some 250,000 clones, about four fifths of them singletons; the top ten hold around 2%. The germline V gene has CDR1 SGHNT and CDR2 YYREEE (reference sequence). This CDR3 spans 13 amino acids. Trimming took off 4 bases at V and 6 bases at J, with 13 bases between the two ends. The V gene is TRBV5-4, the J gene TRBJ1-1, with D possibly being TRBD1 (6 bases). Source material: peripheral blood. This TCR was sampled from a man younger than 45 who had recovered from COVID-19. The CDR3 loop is CASSQTGYPEAFF. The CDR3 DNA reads TGTGCCAGCAGCCAAACAGGGTACCCTGAAGCTTTCTTT.